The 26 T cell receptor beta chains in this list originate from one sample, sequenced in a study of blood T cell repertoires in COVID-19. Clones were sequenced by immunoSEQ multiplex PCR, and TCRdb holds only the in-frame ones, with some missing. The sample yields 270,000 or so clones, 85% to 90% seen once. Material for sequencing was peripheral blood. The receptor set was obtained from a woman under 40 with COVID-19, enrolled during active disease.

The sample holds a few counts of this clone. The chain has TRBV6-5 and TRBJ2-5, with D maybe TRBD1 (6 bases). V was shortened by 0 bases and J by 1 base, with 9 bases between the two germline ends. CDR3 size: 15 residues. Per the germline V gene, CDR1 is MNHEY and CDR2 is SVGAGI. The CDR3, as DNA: TGTGCCAGCAGTTACTCGAAAGGGGGCCAAGAGACCCAGTACTTC. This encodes CASSYSKGGQETQYF.

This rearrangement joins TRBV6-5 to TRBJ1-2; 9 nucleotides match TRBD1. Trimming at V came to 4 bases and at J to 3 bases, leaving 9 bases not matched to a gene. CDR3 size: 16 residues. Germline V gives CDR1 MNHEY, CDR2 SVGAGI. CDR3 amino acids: CASSLTWDRAYYGYTF. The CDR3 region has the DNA TGTGCCAGCAGTTTGACCTGGGACAGGGCTTACTATGGCTACACCTTC.

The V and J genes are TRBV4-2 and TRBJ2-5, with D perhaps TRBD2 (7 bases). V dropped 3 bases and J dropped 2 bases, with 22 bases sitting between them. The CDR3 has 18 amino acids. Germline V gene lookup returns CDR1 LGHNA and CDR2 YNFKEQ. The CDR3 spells CASSQGPSGGGYQETQYF. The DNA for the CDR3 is TGTGCCAGCAGCCAGGGCCCATCCGGCGGGGGCTATCAAGAGACCCAGTACTTC.

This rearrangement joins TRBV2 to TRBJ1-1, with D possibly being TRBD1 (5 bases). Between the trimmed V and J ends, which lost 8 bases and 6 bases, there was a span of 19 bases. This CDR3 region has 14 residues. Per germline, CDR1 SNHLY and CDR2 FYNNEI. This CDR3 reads CASHLGGVKAEAFF. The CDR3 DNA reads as TGTGCCAGCCATTTGGGAGGGGTCAAAGCTGAAGCTTTCTTT.

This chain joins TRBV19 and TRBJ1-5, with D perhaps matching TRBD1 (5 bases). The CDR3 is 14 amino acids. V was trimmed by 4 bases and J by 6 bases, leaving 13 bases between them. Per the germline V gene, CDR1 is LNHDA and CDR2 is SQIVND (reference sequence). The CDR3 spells CASSRQGFAQPQHF. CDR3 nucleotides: TGTGCCAGTAGTAGGCAGGGCTTCGCTCAGCCCCAGCATTTT.

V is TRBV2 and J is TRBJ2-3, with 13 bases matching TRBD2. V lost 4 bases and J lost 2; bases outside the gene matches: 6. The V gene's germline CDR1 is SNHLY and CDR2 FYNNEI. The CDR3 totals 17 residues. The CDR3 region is CASSAPGLAGLTDTQYF. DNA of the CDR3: TGTGCCAGCAGTGCTCCGGGACTAGCGGGACTCACAGATACGCAGTATTTT.

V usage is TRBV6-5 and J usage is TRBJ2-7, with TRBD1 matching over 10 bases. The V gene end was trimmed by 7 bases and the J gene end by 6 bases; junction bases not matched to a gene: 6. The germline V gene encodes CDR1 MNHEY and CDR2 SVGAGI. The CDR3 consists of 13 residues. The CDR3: CASTAWTGGEQYF. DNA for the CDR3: TGTGCCAGCACTGCCTGGACAGGGGGCGAGCAGTACTTC.

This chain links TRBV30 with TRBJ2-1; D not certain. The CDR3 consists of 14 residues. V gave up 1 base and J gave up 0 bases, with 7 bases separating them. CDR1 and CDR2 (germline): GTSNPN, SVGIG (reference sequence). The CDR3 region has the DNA TGTGCCTGGAGTGCAGGTCCCTCCTACAATGAGCAGTTCTTC. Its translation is CAWSAGPSYNEQFF.

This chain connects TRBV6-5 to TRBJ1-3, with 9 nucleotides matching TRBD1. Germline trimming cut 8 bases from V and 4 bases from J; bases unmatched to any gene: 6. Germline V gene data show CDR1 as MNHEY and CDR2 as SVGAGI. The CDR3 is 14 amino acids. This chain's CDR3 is CASQTGGSGNTIYF. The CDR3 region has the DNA TGTGCCAGCCAAACAGGGGGCAGCGGAAACACCATATATTTT.

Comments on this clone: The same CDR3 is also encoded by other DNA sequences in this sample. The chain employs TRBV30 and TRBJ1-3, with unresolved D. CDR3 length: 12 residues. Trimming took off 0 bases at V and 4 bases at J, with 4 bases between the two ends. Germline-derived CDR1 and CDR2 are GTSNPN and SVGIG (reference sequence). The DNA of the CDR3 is TGTGCCTGGAGTGTACAGGGAAACACCATATATTTT. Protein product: CAWSVQGNTIYF.

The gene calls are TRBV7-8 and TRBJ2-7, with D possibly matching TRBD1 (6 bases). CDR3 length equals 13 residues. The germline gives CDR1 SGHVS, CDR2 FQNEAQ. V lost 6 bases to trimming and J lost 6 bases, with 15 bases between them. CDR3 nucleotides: TGTGCCAGCAGGGACCAGACAGGTTTCGAGCAGTACTTC. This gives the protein CASRDQTGFEQYF.

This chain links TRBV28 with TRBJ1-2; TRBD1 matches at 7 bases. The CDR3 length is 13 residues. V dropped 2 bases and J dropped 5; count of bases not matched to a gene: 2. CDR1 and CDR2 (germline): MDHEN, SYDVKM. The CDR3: CASSLQGGYGYTF. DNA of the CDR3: TGTGCCAGCAGTTTACAGGGGGGTTATGGCTACACCTTC.

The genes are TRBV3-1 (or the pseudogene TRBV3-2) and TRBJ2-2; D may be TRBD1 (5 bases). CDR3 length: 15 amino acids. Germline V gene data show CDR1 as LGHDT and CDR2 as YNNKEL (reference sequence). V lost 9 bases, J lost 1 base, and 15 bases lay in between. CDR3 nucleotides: TGTGCCAGTAGGGGTGGTGGGCGGAACACCGGGGAGCTGTTTTTT. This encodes CASRGGGRNTGELFF.

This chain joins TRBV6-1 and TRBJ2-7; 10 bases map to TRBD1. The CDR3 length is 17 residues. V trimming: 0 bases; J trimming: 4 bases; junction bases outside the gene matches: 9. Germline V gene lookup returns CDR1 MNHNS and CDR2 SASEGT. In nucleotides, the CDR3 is TGTGCCAGCAGTGAAGCCGTTCGACAGGGGGCCGTTTACGAGCAGTACTTC. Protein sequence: CASSEAVRQGAVYEQYF.

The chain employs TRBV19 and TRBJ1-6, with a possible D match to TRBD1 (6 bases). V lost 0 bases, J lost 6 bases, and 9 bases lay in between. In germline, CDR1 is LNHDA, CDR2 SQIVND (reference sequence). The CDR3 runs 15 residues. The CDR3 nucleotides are TGTGCCAGTAGTATAGATAGGGGGACTAATTCACCCCTCCACTTT. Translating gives CASSIDRGTNSPLHF.

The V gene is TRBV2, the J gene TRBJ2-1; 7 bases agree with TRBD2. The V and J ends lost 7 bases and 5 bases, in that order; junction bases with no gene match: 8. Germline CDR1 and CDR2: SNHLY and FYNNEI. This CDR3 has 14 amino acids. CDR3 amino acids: CASIFERGNNEQFF. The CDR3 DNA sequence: TGTGCCAGCATTTTCGAGCGGGGAAACAATGAGCAGTTCTTC.

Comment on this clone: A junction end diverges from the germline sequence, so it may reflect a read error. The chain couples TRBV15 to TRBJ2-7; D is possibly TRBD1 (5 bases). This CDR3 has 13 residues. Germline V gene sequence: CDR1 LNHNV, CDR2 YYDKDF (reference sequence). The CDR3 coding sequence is TGTGCCTCCAGGGCGCAGGGCGCCTACGAGCAGTACTTC. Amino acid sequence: CASRAQGAYEQYF. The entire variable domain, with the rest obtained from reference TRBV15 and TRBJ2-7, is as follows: DAMVIQNPRYQVTQFGKPVTLSCSQTLNHNVMYWYQQKSSQAPKLLFHYYDKDFNNEADTPDNFQSRRPNTSFCFLDIRSPGLGDTAMYLCASRAQGAYEQYFGPGTRLTVT.

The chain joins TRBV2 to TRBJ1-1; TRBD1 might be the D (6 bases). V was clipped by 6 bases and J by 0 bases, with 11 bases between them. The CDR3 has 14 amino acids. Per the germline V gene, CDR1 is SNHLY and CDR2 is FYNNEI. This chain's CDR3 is CASSLGHLNTEAFF. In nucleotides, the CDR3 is TGTGCCAGCAGCCTGGGACACCTGAACACTGAAGCTTTCTTT.

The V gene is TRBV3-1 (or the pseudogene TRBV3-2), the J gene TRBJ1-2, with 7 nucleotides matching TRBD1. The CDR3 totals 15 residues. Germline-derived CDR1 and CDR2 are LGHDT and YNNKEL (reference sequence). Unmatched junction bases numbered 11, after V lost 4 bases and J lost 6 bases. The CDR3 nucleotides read TGTGCCAGCAGCCGCCACGACAGGGATTCCCATGGCTACACCTTC. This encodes CASSRHDRDSHGYTF.

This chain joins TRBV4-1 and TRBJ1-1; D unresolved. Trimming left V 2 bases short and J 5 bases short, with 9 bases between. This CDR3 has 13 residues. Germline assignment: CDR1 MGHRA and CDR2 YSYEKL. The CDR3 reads CASSQHGGTEAFF. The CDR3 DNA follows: TGCGCCAGCAGCCAACATGGAGGGACTGAAGCTTTCTTT.

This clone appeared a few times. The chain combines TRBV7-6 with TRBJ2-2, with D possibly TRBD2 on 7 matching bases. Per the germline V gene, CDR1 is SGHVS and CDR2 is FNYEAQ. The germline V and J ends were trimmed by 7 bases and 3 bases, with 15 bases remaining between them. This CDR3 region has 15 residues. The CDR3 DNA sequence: TGTGCCAGCACCACCCGGGGGGCCCACACCGGGGAGCTGTTTTTT. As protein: CASTTRGAHTGELFF.

DNA of the CDR3: TGTGCCAGCAGGGACAGAAATCAGCCCCAGCATTTT. Protein product: CASRDRNQPQHF. The chain uses TRBV2 and TRBJ1-5; possibly TRBD1 for D (6 bases). V was trimmed by 6 bases and J by 4 bases, leaving 7 bases between them. CDR3 length equals 12 residues. Per the germline V gene, CDR1 is SNHLY and CDR2 is FYNNEI.

The CDR3 loop reads CASRYLSLLAGVSTDTQYF. As DNA, the CDR3 is TGTGCCAGCAGATACCTTAGTCTACTAGCGGGGGTTAGCACAGATACGCAGTATTTT. The rearrangement uses TRBV7-9 and TRBJ2-3, with 11 bases fitting TRBD2. The CDR3 covers 19 residues. The germline V gene encodes CDR1 SEHNR and CDR2 FQNEAQ (reference sequence). V was pared by 6 bases and J by 0 bases, with 14 bases of the junction left unmatched.

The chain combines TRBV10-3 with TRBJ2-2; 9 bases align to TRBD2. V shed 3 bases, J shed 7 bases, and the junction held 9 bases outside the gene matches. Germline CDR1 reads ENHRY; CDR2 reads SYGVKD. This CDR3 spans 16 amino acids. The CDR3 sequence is CAISERGSGGNGELFF. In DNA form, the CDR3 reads TGTGCCATCAGTGAACGGGGTAGCGGGGGCAACGGGGAGCTGTTTTTT.

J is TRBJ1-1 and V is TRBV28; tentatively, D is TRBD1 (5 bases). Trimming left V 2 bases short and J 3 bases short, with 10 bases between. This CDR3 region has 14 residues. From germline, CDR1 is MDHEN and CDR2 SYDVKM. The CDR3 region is CASSLTRDYTEAFF. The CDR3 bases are TGTGCCAGCAGTTTAACCCGGGACTACACTGAAGCTTTCTTT.

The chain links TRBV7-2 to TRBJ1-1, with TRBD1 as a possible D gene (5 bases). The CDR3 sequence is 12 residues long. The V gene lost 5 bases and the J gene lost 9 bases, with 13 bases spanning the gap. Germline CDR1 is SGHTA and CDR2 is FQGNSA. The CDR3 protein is CASSPRGSQAFF. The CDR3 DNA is TGTGCCAGCAGCCCCCGGGGGTCTCAAGCTTTCTTT.